This entry lists 30 T cell receptor beta chains sequenced from one sample in a study of CD8+ T cells in alopecia areata (dated by TCRdb to about 2018). Library generation was performed with the immunoSEQ multiplex PCR assay. RNA was extracted from all samples and reverse transcribed into cDNA as template for TCR sequencing. This is the immuneACCESS table as TCRdb keeps it, with only in-frame sequences that have V and J called. A part of the clones is gone; compared with another copy, unresolved V genes explain less than half, and the rest is unexplained. For this sample the table gives roughly 150,000 clones, of which 55% were detected only once. Together, the top ten hold 4.8% of the sample. Sequencing input: CD4+ T cells sorted from blood. These TCRs come from a human donor in good health.

This clone was found a few times. This rearrangement joins TRBV27 to TRBJ2-4; possible D gene TRBD1, 6 bases. There are 15 residues in the CDR3. Trimming shortened V by 5 bases and J by 0 bases, and 11 bases separated the two germline ends. Germline assignment: CDR1 MNHEY and CDR2 SMNVEV (reference sequence). In nucleotides, the CDR3 is TGTGCCAGCAGTCCCAGGGGCCTAGCCAAAAACATTCAGTACTTC. It specifies CASSPRGLAKNIQYF.

The chain is built from TRBV6-6 and TRBJ1-4, with TRBD1 as a possible D gene (6 bases). CDR1 is MNHNY and CDR2 is SVGAGI in the germline V gene (reference sequence). Deletions cut 2 bases from V and 3 bases from J, with 7 bases between. This CDR3 is 14 amino acids long. CDR3 residues: CASSYGQPNEKLFF. The CDR3 DNA follows: TGTGCCAGCAGTTACGGACAGCCTAATGAAAAACTGTTTTTT.

This clone was counted once. This chain uses TRBV6-5 with TRBJ1-5, with D perhaps matching TRBD1 (6 bases). The CDR3 is made up of 15 amino acids. Per germline, CDR1 MNHEY and CDR2 SVGAGI. The V gene lost 5 bases and the J gene lost 1 base, with 12 bases spanning the gap. The DNA for the CDR3 is TGTGCCAGCAGTAGAACAGGGAGGAGCAATCAGCCCCAGCATTTT. Amino acid sequence: CASSRTGRSNQPQHF.

CDR3 coding DNA: TGTGCCAGCAGCTTGTTCAGGGCGAGAGCAGATACGCAGTATTTT. Amino acid sequence: CASSLFRARADTQYF. The chain carries TRBV5-6 and TRBJ2-3; D might be TRBD1 (5 bases). Germline CDR1 reads SGHDT; CDR2 reads YYEEEE. V lost 1 base and J 4 bases, leaving 13 bases between the germline ends. CDR3 length equals 15 residues.

Notes on this clone: This CDR3 is also generated by other DNA sequences in the sample. The CDR3 is CSVGQGSGYTF. CDR3 sequence (DNA): TGCAGCGTAGGACAGGGGTCTGGCTACACCTTC. The chain is built from TRBV29-1 and TRBJ1-2; 9 nucleotides line up with TRBD1. Germline CDR1 is SQVTM and CDR2 is ANQGSEA. J was trimmed by 7 bases and V by 6 bases; bases with no gene match: 3. This CDR3 spans 11 amino acids. Full variable domain (remainder filled in from reference TRBV29-1 and TRBJ1-2): SAVISQKPSRDICQRGTSLTIQCQVDSQVTMMFWYRQQPGQSLTLIATANQGSEATYESGFVIDKFPISRPNLTFSTLTVSNMSPEDSSIYLCSVGQGSGYTFGSGTRLTVV.

This clone turned up a few times. The chain has TRBV15 and TRBJ2-3; D may match TRBD1 or TRBD2 (5 bases each). Looked up from germline, CDR1 is LNHNV and CDR2 is YYDKDF (reference sequence). Between the trimmed V and J ends, which lost 0 bases and 4 bases, there was a span of 17 bases. This CDR3 has 17 amino acids. CDR3 sequence reads: CATSRDRGARRPDTQYF. The DNA of the CDR3 is TGTGCCACCAGCAGAGATCGGGGCGCCCGGAGACCAGATACGCAGTATTTT.

This sequence joins TRBV19 and TRBJ1-1, with 7 bases identical to TRBD1. Germline-derived CDR1 and CDR2 are LNHDA and SQIVND (reference sequence). The CDR3 has 14 residues. V dropped 5 bases and J dropped 1; count of bases not matched to a gene: 4. This chain's CDR3 is CASSLGQSNTEAFF. The CDR3 nucleotides are TGTGCCAGTAGTTTGGGACAGTCGAACACTGAAGCTTTCTTT.

The chain combines TRBV11-2 with TRBJ2-5; TRBD1 might be the D (6 bases). The CDR3 has 13 amino acids. CDR1 is SGHAT, CDR2 FQNNGV, per germline. Trimming shortened V by 5 bases and J by 4 bases, and 11 bases separated the two germline ends. DNA for the CDR3: TGTGCCAGCAGCCCAGGGGCCCGAGAGACCCAGTACTTC. Residues: CASSPGARETQYF.

This clone was seen once. The gene calls are TRBV5-1 and TRBJ1-5; no clear D gene. The CDR3 totals 15 residues. The V end was cut by 0 bases, the J end by 1 base, with 8 bases between. Germline CDR1 is SGHRS and CDR2 is YFSETQ. This CDR3 reads CASSLDSPSNQPQHF. The CDR3 DNA reads TGCGCCAGCAGCTTGGACAGCCCAAGCAATCAGCCCCAGCATTTT.

The V gene is TRBV29-1, the J gene TRBJ2-1; 12 bases map to TRBD2. Germline values: CDR1 SQVTM, CDR2 ANQGSEA. V shed 5 bases and J 7 bases; nucleotides not matched to a gene: 12. The CDR3 totals 16 residues. The CDR3 sequence: CSVLHTTSGRGNEQFF. The CDR3 DNA reads as TGCAGCGTTCTACATACGACTAGCGGGAGAGGGAATGAGCAGTTCTTC.

The chain links TRBV15 to TRBJ2-7; possible D gene TRBD1, 6 bases. CDR1 is LNHNV, CDR2 YYDKDF, per germline (reference sequence). Trimming removed 0 bases from V and 3 bases from J, with 12 bases in between. CDR3 length: 15 residues. The CDR3 reads CATSRDRAGDYEQYF. The CDR3 DNA follows: TGTGCCACCAGCAGAGATCGGGCAGGGGACTACGAGCAGTACTTC.

This chain joins TRBV30 and TRBJ2-7; possible D gene TRBD1, 5 bases. From germline, CDR1 is GTSNPN and CDR2 SVGIG (reference sequence). V shed 2 bases and J shed 3 bases, with 8 bases lying between them. The CDR3 totals 12 residues. The DNA of the CDR3 is TGTGCCTGGAGTTCAGGGAACTACGAGCAGTACTTC. Translation: CAWSSGNYEQYF.

This chain uses TRBV19 with TRBJ1-5; D unresolved. CDR1 is LNHDA, CDR2 SQIVND, per germline (reference sequence). The CDR3 spans 13 residues. Trimming removed 2 bases from V and 7 bases from J, with 9 bases in between. The chain's CDR3 is CASSIRFQQPQHF. The CDR3 DNA sequence: TGTGCCAGTAGTATAAGGTTTCAACAGCCCCAGCATTTT.

The genes are TRBV6-6 and TRBJ2-7; 8 bases align to TRBD1. This CDR3 comprises 16 residues. The germline V gene encodes CDR1 MNHNY and CDR2 SVGAGI (reference sequence). The J segment lost 2 bases and the V segment lost 6 bases, leaving 12 bases of the junction unmatched. The CDR3 is CASRGTGPFGAYEQYF. The CDR3 DNA sequence: TGTGCCAGCAGGGGGACAGGCCCCTTTGGCGCCTACGAGCAGTACTTC.

This rearrangement joins TRBV7-2 to TRBJ1-5; 11 bases are shared with TRBD1. CDR1 and CDR2 from the germline V gene are SGHTA and FQGNSA. The CDR3 contains 16 residues. The trim removed 1 base at V and 6 bases at J, leaving 5 bases unmatched. The CDR3 bases are TGTGCCAGCAGCTTAGATGGACAGGGGGCAGGTCAGCCCCAGCATTTT. Encoded protein: CASSLDGQGAGQPQHF.

V and J are TRBV21-1 and TRBJ2-1; the table assigns TRBD1, which was not confirmed against the DNA. TRBV21-1 counts as a pseudogene. The CDR3 runs 16 residues. In DNA, the CDR3 is TGTGCCAGCAGCAAAGAGGAGACAGGGATCATCGATGAGCAGTTCTTC. Amino acids: CASSKEETGIIDEQFF.

This clone has a handful of counts. The V gene is TRBV4-2, the J gene TRBJ1-5, with 7 bases that match TRBD1. The CDR3 totals 16 residues. Germline loops: CDR1 LGHNA, CDR2 YNFKEQ. The V segment lost 1 base and the J segment 6 bases; nucleotides outside the gene matches: 9. DNA for the CDR3: TGTGCCAGCAGCCAAGTTCGAGGGGGCGCAGGTCAGCCCCAGCATTTT. It translates to CASSQVRGGAGQPQHF.

This clone was seen only a few times. J is TRBJ2-3 and V is TRBV28; 11 bases agree with TRBD2. The CDR3 has 18 residues. Germline loops: CDR1 MDHEN, CDR2 SYDVKM. J was trimmed by 5 bases and V by 6 bases; bases with no gene match: 16. CDR3 nucleotide sequence: TGTGCCAGCAGGCAAACCATAGCGGGAGGGCAACCGGGAGATACGCAGTATTTT. It codes for CASRQTIAGGQPGDTQYF.

The V and J genes are TRBV5-1 and TRBJ2-2; no reliable D call. The CDR3 length is 14 residues. Germline CDR1 reads SGHRS; CDR2 reads YFSETQ. V was pared by 0 bases and J by 1 base, with 4 bases between. This chain's CDR3 is CASSLGGNTGELFF. CDR3 sequence (DNA): TGCGCCAGCAGCTTGGGCGGGAACACCGGGGAGCTGTTTTTT.

This clone was seen only a few times. The V gene is TRBV5-4, the J gene TRBJ2-7; the match to TRBD1 covers 7 bases. Germline lookup yields CDR1 SGHNT and CDR2 YYREEE (reference sequence). V lost 1 base, J lost 6 bases, and 4 bases stayed unmatched. The CDR3 runs to 13 residues. The CDR3 DNA reads as TGTGCCAGCAGCTTGAGGGGGCCTGGCGAGCAGTACTTC. It specifies CASSLRGPGEQYF. Filled out from reference TRBV5-4 and TRBJ2-7, the complete variable domain reads ETGVTQSPTHLIKTRGQQVTLRCSSQSGHNTVSWYQQALGQGPQFIFQYYREEENGRGNFPPRFSGLQFPNYSSELNVNALELDDSALYLCASSLRGPGEQYFGPGTRLTVT.

This chain connects TRBV29-1 to TRBJ1-4; weak D call: TRBD1 (5 bases). The length of the CDR3 is 12 residues. V lost 6 bases to trimming and J lost 7 bases, with 12 bases between them. Germline CDR1 SQVTM, CDR2 ANQGSEA. The CDR3 DNA reads TGCAGCGTCCAGGGTACGAGTGAAAAACTGTTTTTT. Translating it yields CSVQGTSEKLFF.

The chain has TRBV29-1 and TRBJ1-2; D uncertain. Trimming shortened V by 4 bases and J by 6 bases, and 12 bases separated the two germline ends. Germline V gene data show CDR1 as SQVTM and CDR2 as ANQGSEA. The CDR3 has 12 residues. Written as DNA, the CDR3 is TGCAGCGTTGTTAGGCCCTCGGATGGCTACACCTTC. Its protein product is CSVVRPSDGYTF.

The rearrangement uses TRBV7-9 and TRBJ1-1, with 9 bases matching TRBD1. This CDR3 contains 15 residues. Germline assignment: CDR1 SEHNR and CDR2 FQNEAQ (reference sequence). With 7 bases clipped from V and 3 bases from J, the junction kept 9 bases outside the gene matches. CDR3 coding DNA: TGTGCCAGCAACCGACAGGGGGTGAAGGACACTGAAGCTTTCTTT. Its protein is CASNRQGVKDTEAFF. The full variable domain, completed using reference TRBV7-9 and TRBJ1-1, is DTGVSQNPRHKITKRGQNVTFRCDPISEHNRLYWYRQTLGQGPEFLTYFQNEAQLEKSRLLSDRFSAERPKGSFSTLEIQRTEQGDSAMYLCASNRQGVKDTEAFFGQGTRLTVV.

This clone was seen only a few times. The V and J genes are TRBV5-6 and TRBJ2-2; perhaps TRBD2 as D (6 bases). V was shortened by 3 bases and J by 0 bases, with 9 bases between the two germline ends. From germline, CDR1 is SGHDT and CDR2 YYEEEE. This CDR3 is built from 15 residues. CDR3 sequence reads: CASSWGLTNTGELFF. The CDR3 nucleotides read TGTGCCAGCAGCTGGGGACTCACGAACACCGGGGAGCTGTTTTTT.

This clone appeared a few times. The CDR3 protein is CASRLGAGANVLTF. Written as DNA, the CDR3 is TGTGCCAGCCGCCTTGGGGCTGGGGCCAACGTCCTGACTTTC. V is TRBV6-5 and J is TRBJ2-6; no firm D call. Germline V gene sequence: CDR1 MNHEY, CDR2 SVGAGI. Trimming cost V 8 bases and J 2 bases, with 10 bases left between them. The CDR3 is made up of 14 amino acids.

The chain has TRBV6-1 and TRBJ1-5; D uncertain. Trimming removed 3 bases at V and 2 bases at J, with 5 bases between. The CDR3 loop spans 13 amino acids. The germline gives CDR1 MNHNS, CDR2 SASEGT. CDR3 sequence: CASSDGGNQPQHF. CDR3 nucleotides: TGTGCCAGCAGTGACGGGGGCAATCAGCCCCAGCATTTT.

This chain connects TRBV2 to TRBJ1-5; 9 bases fit TRBD1. The CDR3 has 14 residues. V lost 4 bases and J lost 6; bases outside the gene matches: 4. Germline-derived CDR1 and CDR2 are SNHLY and FYNNEI. CDR3 region: CASSADRGGQPQHF. The DNA of the CDR3 is TGTGCCAGCAGTGCGGACAGGGGTGGTCAGCCCCAGCATTTT.

The rearrangement joins TRBV29-1 to TRBJ2-1, with D hard to call. The V end was cut by 4 bases, the J end by 4 bases, with 11 bases between. The CDR3 consists of 13 residues. Per germline, CDR1 SQVTM and CDR2 ANQGSEA. The CDR3: CSVVLANYNEQFF. As DNA, the CDR3 is TGCAGCGTTGTTTTAGCCAATTACAATGAGCAGTTCTTC.

The chain recombines TRBV9 with TRBJ2-2; TRBD1 or TRBD2 may be the D gene (5 bases each). Trimming took off 6 bases at V and 6 bases at J, with 18 bases between the two ends. Germline V gene sequence: CDR1 SGDLS, CDR2 YYNGEE. The CDR3 is made up of 15 amino acids. CDR3 sequence (DNA): TGTGCCAGCACGGAAACAGGTCCCGGGGCCGGGGAGCTGTTTTTT. This translates into CASTETGPGAGELFF.

This clone appeared a single time. The V and J genes are TRBV29-1 and TRBJ2-5; 10 bases match TRBD1. Germline V gene lookup returns CDR1 SQVTM and CDR2 ANQGSEA. The CDR3 contains 11 residues. J was trimmed by 13 bases and V by 6 bases; bases with no gene match: 8. The CDR3 sequence: CSVLYRDRGYF. The CDR3 DNA is TGCAGCGTATTATACCGGGACAGGGGGTACTTC.